This T cell receptor beta chain was recovered during a study of patients and donors after allogeneic stem cell transplantation. The CDR3 contains 15 residues. Germline CDR1 reads LGHNA; CDR2 reads YNFKEQ. Trimming pared 0 bases from V and 9 bases from J, leaving 18 bases between. MiXCR, applied by TCRdb to the RT-PCR reads, yields one record per CDR3 protein. In the table there are about 410,000 distinct CDR3 sequences, 16% of which are singletons. The chain is built from TRBV4-2 and TRBJ2-7; the D gene is possibly TRBD2 (5 bases). The clonotype was recovered from a human donor who was either an allogeneic HSCT recipient or a stem cell or donor lymphocyte infusion donor (not recorded which). It is not recorded whose cells these are; they may come from a transplant donor. Sequencing was carried out using blood, either unsorted or a sorted T cell fraction (not recorded which). The DNA of the CDR3 is TGTGCCAGCAGCCAAGATCCTCTGACTTCCCGGGGGCAGTACTTC. It codes for CASSQDPLTSRGQYF.